Each of the 15 T cell receptor beta chains below was sequenced from the same sample in a study of T cells after yellow fever vaccination. TCRdb re-analysed the 5' RACE reads in MiXCR, keeping a single row per CDR3 protein. The sample records 150,000 or so distinct CDR3 sequences, approximately 10% being singletons. Here the sequenced sample was CD8+ T cells sorted from PBMCs, taken 45 days after the yellow fever booster vaccination. The receptors were gathered from a man aged 18 to 29 who received the YFV17D yellow fever vaccine.

The rearrangement uses TRBV5-1 and TRBJ1-1; no clear D gene. The ends were cut back, 8 bases at V and 5 bases at J, with 10 bases in the middle. Germline V gene data show CDR1 as SGHRS and CDR2 as YFSETQ. CDR3 length equals 11 residues. The CDR3 coding sequence is TGCGCCAGAATTCAAGGGACTGAAGCTTTCTTT. Protein sequence: CARIQGTEAFF.

The chain uses TRBV18 and TRBJ2-3; 8 positions agree with TRBD2. The CDR3 sequence is 17 residues long. V was pared by 3 bases and J by 3 bases, with 11 bases of the junction left unmatched. Per the germline V gene, CDR1 is KGHSH and CDR2 is LQKENI. The CDR3 spells CASSPTLAGPKTDTQYF. The CDR3 nucleotides are TGTGCCAGCTCACCTACCTTAGCGGGGCCTAAAACAGATACGCAGTATTTT.

The rearrangement uses TRBV4-1 and TRBJ2-2; 10 bases are a match to TRBD2. V lost 2 bases to trimming and J lost 6 bases; unmatched junction nucleotides: 6. This CDR3 region has 16 residues. The germline CDR1 and CDR2 sequences are MGHRA and YSYEKL. CDR3 bases: TGCGCCAGCAGCCAAATATCACTAGCGGGGTCCGGGGAGCTGTTTTTT. Translated: CASSQISLAGSGELFF.

The gene calls are TRBV4-3 and TRBJ2-7, with D perhaps TRBD2 (5 bases). With 0 bases removed from V and 4 bases from J, the gap between germline ends came to 10 bases. Germline values: CDR1 LGHNA, CDR2 YSLEER. There are 14 residues in the CDR3. DNA for the CDR3: TGCGCCAGCAGCCAAGATCTCGGAGGTTACGAGCAGTACGTC. This sequence encodes CASSQDLGGYEQYV.

The rearrangement uses TRBV6-1 and TRBJ2-2, with D possibly matching TRBD1 (5 bases). The ends were cut back, 7 bases at V and 3 bases at J, with 12 bases in the middle. This CDR3 has 14 residues. Germline V lookup: CDR1 MNHNS, CDR2 SASEGT. This CDR3 reads CASKPRQYTGELFF. The CDR3, as DNA: TGTGCCAGCAAGCCAAGACAGTACACCGGGGAGCTGTTTTTT.

This chain joins TRBV19 and TRBJ1-1, with D unclear. V gave up 5 bases and J gave up 5 bases, with 12 bases separating them. CDR3 size: 13 residues. Germline assignment: CDR1 LNHDA and CDR2 SQIVND (reference sequence). This CDR3 is CASSARAGTEAFF. Here the CDR3 DNA reads TGTGCCAGTAGTGCCCGGGCGGGGACTGAAGCTTTCTTT.

The chain carries TRBV6-1 and TRBJ1-4, with 9 bases matching TRBD1. From germline, CDR1 is MNHNS and CDR2 SASEGT. The ends lost 3 bases at V and 7 bases at J; junction bases unmatched: 6. The CDR3 loop spans 15 amino acids. CDR3 in DNA: TGTGCCAGCAGTGACCCCGGGACAGGGCGTGAAAAACTGTTTTTT. Its protein is CASSDPGTGREKLFF.

This clonotype has a handful of counts. The chain has TRBV7-9 and TRBJ2-7; unclear D gene. The CDR3 has 17 amino acids. Germline CDR1 reads SEHNR; CDR2 reads FQNEAQ (reference sequence). V dropped 4 bases and J dropped 2 bases, with 21 bases sitting between them. Here the CDR3 reads CASSSSAREWRPYEQYF. CDR3 nucleotide sequence: TGTGCCAGCAGCTCGTCTGCTAGGGAATGGAGACCCTACGAGCAGTACTTC.

The chain employs TRBV2 and TRBJ2-1, with TRBD1 matching 10 bases. CDR3 size: 15 residues. The J segment lost 4 bases and the V segment lost 4 bases, leaving 4 bases of the junction unmatched. Germline-derived CDR1 and CDR2 are SNHLY and FYNNEI. The CDR3 DNA is TGTGCCAGCAGTGGCGGGACAGGGGTTTACAATGAGCAGTTCTTC. Translating gives CASSGGTGVYNEQFF.

This chain links TRBV30 with TRBJ1-1, with TRBD1 as a possible D gene (5 bases). Per germline, CDR1 GTSNPN and CDR2 SVGIG (reference sequence). Trimming took off 3 bases at V and 2 bases at J, with 10 bases between the two ends. The CDR3 is 13 residues long. The CDR3 sequence is CAWRWGGNTEAFF. In DNA form, the CDR3 reads TGTGCCTGGAGGTGGGGGGGAAACACTGAAGCTTTCTTT.

In its sample, this clonotype was seen a few times. V and J are TRBV6-6 and TRBJ2-3; a possible D gene is TRBD2 (6 bases). Germline V lookup: CDR1 MNHNY, CDR2 SVGAGI (reference sequence). Trimming cost V 0 bases and J 2 bases, with 18 bases left between them. The CDR3 spans 18 residues. The DNA of the CDR3 is TGTGCCAGCAGTTACTCGTCGCAGGGAGGTTCGGACACAGATACGCAGTATTTT. Translated: CASSYSSQGGSDTDTQYF.

This clonotype was seen only a few times. The rearrangement joins TRBV12-3 or TRBV12-4 to TRBJ2-5, with a weak D call TRBD1 (5 bases). V was pared by 8 bases and J by 1 base, with 8 bases between. The CDR3 extends over 12 amino acids. CDR3 region: CASGQGQETQYF. The CDR3 DNA is TGTGCCAGCGGCCAGGGCCAAGAGACCCAGTACTTC.

The rearrangement uses TRBV24-1 and TRBJ2-3; 11 nucleotides agree with TRBD1. This CDR3 contains 15 residues. Germline CDR1 is KGHDR and CDR2 is SFDVKD. The junction had 4 bases not matched to a gene; V was cut back by 4 bases and J by 5 bases. CDR3 amino acids: CATSDRTGGIDTQYF. CDR3 nucleotides: TGTGCCACCAGTGACAGGACAGGGGGCATAGATACGCAGTATTTT.

The V and J genes are TRBV29-1 and TRBJ2-4, with D unclear. This CDR3 contains 16 residues. The V gene's germline CDR1 is SQVTM and CDR2 ANQGSEA. Between the trimmed V and J ends, which lost 3 bases and 0 bases, there was a span of 15 bases. The CDR3 sequence: CSVDGVENVAKNIQYF. The CDR3 DNA sequence: TGCAGCGTTGATGGGGTGGAGAACGTAGCCAAAAACATTCAGTACTTC.

This clonotype was seen more than once but under ten times. The V call is TRBV29-1, the J call TRBJ1-2; possible D gene TRBD1, 5 bases. The germline V gene has CDR1 SQVTM and CDR2 ANQGSEA. V lost 0 bases to trimming and J lost 4 bases, with 12 bases between them. CDR3 length: 14 amino acids. The CDR3 region is CSVEEGGTVYGYTF. CDR3 nucleotide sequence: TGCAGCGTTGAAGAGGGGGGGACGGTCTATGGCTACACCTTC. The whole variable domain, remainder taken from reference TRBV29-1 and TRBJ1-2, is SAVISQKPSRDICQRGTSLTIQCQVDSQVTMMFWYRQQPGQSLTLIATANQGSEATYESGFVIDKFPISRPNLTFSTLTVSNMSPEDSSIYLCSVEEGGTVYGYTFGSGTRLTVV.